A single sample gave rise to the 28 T cell receptor beta chains below, sequenced in a study of control samples from healthy donors and cancer patients. The method was immunoSEQ multiplex PCR; TCRdb's version includes in-frame clones alone and lacks a portion of them. The table lists 150,000 to 200,000 clones, 85% to 90% of them singletons, with around 11% in the top ten. The specimen was blood. All receptors come from a man aged 30-40 years in good health.

The rearrangement uses TRBV4-3 and TRBJ2-7; TRBD1 aligns across 7 bases. This CDR3 comprises 12 residues. Germline loops: CDR1 LGHNA, CDR2 YSLEER. With 4 bases clipped from V and 8 bases from J, the junction kept 5 bases outside the gene matches. This chain's CDR3 is CASSPGGSKQYF. The CDR3, as DNA: TGCGCCAGCAGCCCAGGGGGTTCAAAGCAGTACTTC.

The genes are TRBV6-5 and TRBJ2-3, with 8 bases lining up with TRBD2. V shed 6 bases and J 6 bases; nucleotides not matched to a gene: 5. Germline values: CDR1 MNHEY, CDR2 SVGAGI. The CDR3 loop spans 13 amino acids. This CDR3 is CASSGGAGDTQYF. DNA for the CDR3: TGTGCCAGCAGCGGGGGGGCCGGGGATACGCAGTATTTT.

This clone was recorded only once. This rearrangement joins TRBV6-6 to TRBJ1-1; D is ambiguous. Trimming pared 0 bases from V and 2 bases from J, leaving 7 bases between. The CDR3 extends over 14 amino acids. Germline CDR1 reads MNHNY; CDR2 reads SVGAGI (reference sequence). As DNA, the CDR3 is TGTGCCAGCAGTTACTCGGGTTTCAACACTGAAGCTTTCTTT. It codes for CASSYSGFNTEAFF.

This chain connects TRBV7-9 to TRBJ1-1, with D maybe TRBD1 (6 bases). V gave up 5 bases and J gave up 3 bases, with 13 bases separating them. Germline V CDR1 and CDR2: SEHNR, FQNEAQ (reference sequence). The CDR3 is 14 residues long. The CDR3 coding sequence is TGTGCCAGCAGCCTCAACCAGGGGCACACTGAAGCTTTCTTT. Its protein is CASSLNQGHTEAFF.

The J gene is TRBJ2-3, the V gene TRBV11-2; 11 bases map to TRBD2. Unmatched junction bases numbered 11, after V lost 5 bases and J lost 4 bases. The germline gives CDR1 SGHAT, CDR2 FQNNGV. The CDR3 extends over 17 amino acids. The CDR3 sequence is CASSQFGVAGGADTQYF. CDR3 DNA: TGTGCCAGCAGCCAGTTCGGGGTAGCGGGAGGGGCAGATACGCAGTATTTT.

V and J are TRBV10-3 and TRBJ2-1, with TRBD2 matching over 12 bases. V gave up 0 bases and J gave up 4 bases; unmatched junction bases: 1. Germline lookup yields CDR1 ENHRY and CDR2 SYGVKD. CDR3 size: 16 residues. CDR3 region: CAISESGTSGYNEQFF. CDR3 sequence (DNA): TGTGCCATCAGTGAGTCAGGGACTAGCGGGTACAATGAGCAGTTCTTC.

The chain employs TRBV11-2 and TRBJ2-7; 7 positions match TRBD2. Germline values: CDR1 SGHAT, CDR2 FQNNGV. The V and J ends lost 0 bases and 3 bases, in that order; junction bases with no gene match: 5. The CDR3 is 15 amino acids. Written as DNA, the CDR3 is TGTGCCAGCAGCTTAGAGGGAGGGCCTATCTACGAGCAGTACTTC. Amino acid sequence: CASSLEGGPIYEQYF.

The chain employs TRBV28 and TRBJ1-6; 7 bases match TRBD1. The CDR3 spans 15 residues. The germline V gene has CDR1 MDHEN and CDR2 SYDVKM. V lost 4 bases to trimming and J lost 6 bases; unmatched junction nucleotides: 6. In nucleotides, the CDR3 is TGTGCCAGCAGTTGGGACAGCACAGTTAATTCACCCCTCCACTTT. It codes for CASSWDSTVNSPLHF.

The chain uses TRBV5-1 and TRBJ2-2; TRBD1 matches at 9 bases. CDR3 length: 16 residues. The germline CDR1 and CDR2 sequences are SGHRS and YFSETQ. V lost 0 bases and J lost 5; bases outside the gene matches: 5. CDR3 in DNA: TGCGCCAGCAGCTTGGCCTCGGGACAGGGAACCGGGGAGCTGTTTTTT. Translation gives CASSLASGQGTGELFF.

The chain has TRBV11-2 and TRBJ2-2, with TRBD2 as a possible D gene (5 bases). Trimming took 0 bases from V and 8 from J, leaving 10 bases between them. The CDR3 runs to 14 residues. The germline V gene has CDR1 SGHAT and CDR2 FQNNGV. The CDR3 DNA reads TGTGCCAGCAGCTTAGATCCGGGATTGGGGGAGCTGTTTTTT. This sequence encodes CASSLDPGLGELFF.

This chain uses TRBV19 with TRBJ2-6; D unclear. Germline assignment: CDR1 LNHDA and CDR2 SQIVND (reference sequence). V was pared by 6 bases and J by 3 bases, with 6 bases between. CDR3 size: 13 residues. The CDR3, as DNA: TGTGCCAGTAGGTTGGGTGGGGCCAACGTCCTGACTTTC. Its protein is CASRLGGANVLTF.

This clone has only a few counts. The chain couples TRBV18 to TRBJ2-4; weak D call: TRBD1 (6 bases). Looked up from germline, CDR1 is KGHSH and CDR2 is LQKENI. Trimming took 0 bases from V and 4 from J, leaving 7 bases between them. There are 14 residues in the CDR3. CDR3 sequence: CASSPPGHKNIQYF. The CDR3 nucleotides read TGTGCCAGCTCACCACCGGGACATAAAAACATTCAGTACTTC.

V is TRBV10-3 and J is TRBJ1-1; D remains unclear. The germline CDR1 and CDR2 sequences are ENHRY and SYGVKD. The CDR3 consists of 14 residues. V shed 4 bases and J shed 4 bases, with 13 bases lying between them. As DNA, the CDR3 is TGTGCCATCAGTGTATCCCCCCGCGGCACTGAAGCTTTCTTT. Translating gives CAISVSPRGTEAFF.

V is TRBV5-8 and J is TRBJ1-5, with a possible D match to TRBD1 (5 bases). V lost 4 bases, J lost 4 bases, and 15 bases lay in between. The CDR3 runs to 15 residues. Germline lookup yields CDR1 SGHTS and CDR2 YDEGEE. In DNA form, the CDR3 reads TGTGCCAGCAGCCCGGACCCGAGGGGAAATCAGCCCCAGCATTTT. Its protein is CASSPDPRGNQPQHF. Full variable domain (remainder filled in from reference TRBV5-8 and TRBJ1-5): EAGVTQSPTHLIKTRGQQATLRCSPISGHTSVYWYQQALGLGLQFLLWYDEGEERNRGNFPPRFSGRQFPNYSSELNVNALELEDSALYLCASSPDPRGNQPQHFGDGTRLSIL.

The chain couples TRBV4-1 to TRBJ2-7, with D hard to call. The CDR3 extends over 13 amino acids. V was clipped by 0 bases and J by 3 bases, with 6 bases between them. CDR1 is MGHRA and CDR2 is YSYEKL in the germline V gene. CDR3 sequence reads: CASSQDRSYEQYF. The CDR3 nucleotides are TGCGCCAGCAGCCAAGACAGGAGCTACGAGCAGTACTTC.

The gene calls are TRBV5-1 and TRBJ1-2; the D is unclear. Germline V gene sequence: CDR1 SGHRS, CDR2 YFSETQ. Trimming pared 0 bases from V and 6 bases from J, leaving 12 bases between. The CDR3 contains 14 residues. This chain's CDR3 is CASSLAEGGNGYTF. CDR3 DNA: TGCGCCAGCAGCTTGGCCGAGGGAGGGAATGGCTACACCTTC.

In regard to this clone: The limits of the CDR3 on the DNA are not certain, so only TCRdb's listed CDR3 is given. The V and J genes are TRBV28 and TRBJ1-6. Termini included, the CDR3 measures 17 amino acids. The germline V gene has CDR1 MDHEN and CDR2 SYDVKM. CDR3 loop: CASSTSVLSSSDSPLHF.

The rearrangement uses TRBV6-1 and TRBJ2-5; a weak D match, TRBD2 (6 bases). The CDR3 extends over 16 amino acids. Per the germline V gene, CDR1 is MNHNS and CDR2 is SASEGT. Trimming left V 1 base short and J 4 bases short, with 16 bases between. CDR3 in amino acids: CASSEVGGWAAETQYF. In DNA form, the CDR3 reads TGTGCCAGCAGTGAAGTTGGGGGGTGGGCCGCAGAGACCCAGTACTTC.

The CDR3 loop reads CASSFGTGNTYEQYF. CDR3 nucleotide sequence: TGTGCCAGCAGCTTCGGGACAGGTAACACCTACGAGCAGTACTTC. V and J are TRBV7-9 and TRBJ2-7; 8 nucleotides line up with TRBD1. With V trimmed by 3 bases and J by 2 bases, 6 bases remained unmatched. Germline V lookup: CDR1 SEHNR, CDR2 FQNEAQ (reference sequence). The CDR3 consists of 15 residues.

V is TRBV5-1 and J is TRBJ2-1; a possible D gene is TRBD1 (5 bases). This CDR3 region has 12 residues. CDR1 is SGHRS and CDR2 is YFSETQ in the germline V gene. V lost 4 bases, J lost 7 bases, and 9 bases lay in between. CDR3 coding DNA: TGCGCCAGCAGCCCCCCAGGGAATGAGCAGTTCTTC. Protein product: CASSPPGNEQFF.

The rearrangement joins TRBV18 to TRBJ2-7; no reliable D call. The CDR3 is 14 amino acids. Germline lookup yields CDR1 KGHSH and CDR2 LQKENI. Trimming stripped 3 bases from V and 0 bases from J, with 9 bases between. The CDR3 sequence is CASSPVRSSYEQYF. CDR3 bases: TGTGCCAGCTCACCGGTCCGGAGCTCCTACGAGCAGTACTTC.

The chain uses TRBV28 and TRBJ1-1, with no clear D. This CDR3 has 11 amino acids. Germline CDR1 and CDR2: MDHEN and SYDVKM. Deletions cut 6 bases from V and 1 base from J, with 3 bases between. The CDR3 DNA sequence: TGTGCCAGCAGAGGGAACACTGAAGCTTTCTTT. It yields the protein CASRGNTEAFF.

The rearrangement links TRBV3-1 (or the pseudogene TRBV3-2) to TRBJ2-7, with D tentatively TRBD1 (6 bases). V was clipped by 6 bases and J by 6 bases, with 21 bases between them. Germline V gene sequence: CDR1 LGHDT, CDR2 YNNKEL (reference sequence). CDR3 length: 15 amino acids. The CDR3 DNA is TGTGCCAGCAGTCCACAGGGAGTCTCGGAAGGCGAGCAGTACTTC. The encoded protein is CASSPQGVSEGEQYF.

V is TRBV10-2 and J is TRBJ1-2; maybe TRBD1 (5 bases). Germline CDR1 is WSHSY and CDR2 is SAAADI. This CDR3 region has 14 residues. V lost 2 bases and J 5 bases, leaving 12 bases between the germline ends. This CDR3 reads CASSEIGQGYGYTF. DNA of the CDR3: TGCGCCAGCAGTGAGATTGGGCAGGGTTATGGCTACACCTTC.

The chain recombines TRBV28 with TRBJ1-3; no clear D gene. Looked up from germline, CDR1 is MDHEN and CDR2 is SYDVKM. Trimming cost V 3 bases and J 5 bases, with 14 bases left between them. This CDR3 spans 15 amino acids. The CDR3 loop is CASSLEILSRNTIYF. The CDR3 DNA reads TGTGCCAGCAGTTTGGAGATCCTTTCGCGAAACACCATATATTTT.

This clone was picked up one time. The chain is built from TRBV14 and TRBJ2-3; 8 nucleotides agree with TRBD1. The germline CDR1 and CDR2 sequences are SGHDN and FVKESK. With 0 bases clipped from V and 8 bases from J, the junction kept 7 bases outside the gene matches. The CDR3 covers 15 residues. DNA of the CDR3: TGTGCCAGCAGCCAAGAGCCGAACAGGGGGTTTACGCAGTATTTT. Its protein product is CASSQEPNRGFTQYF.

The CDR3 sequence: CASSLKGLAKHNEQFF. CDR3 coding DNA: TGTGCCAGCAGTTTAAAGGGACTAGCAAAACACAATGAGCAGTTCTTC. V is TRBV27 and J is TRBJ2-1; TRBD2 aligns across 9 bases. Looked up from germline, CDR1 is MNHEY and CDR2 is SMNVEV (reference sequence). Unmatched junction bases numbered 7, after V lost 2 bases and J lost 5 bases. This CDR3 contains 16 residues.

The V call is TRBV30, the J call TRBJ1-2; 7 nucleotides match TRBD1. Germline CDR1 and CDR2: GTSNPN and SVGIG (reference sequence). The CDR3 consists of 13 residues. The V gene end was trimmed by 5 bases and the J gene end by 7 bases; junction bases not matched to a gene: 10. The chain's CDR3 is CAWGTTGSSGYTF. The CDR3 DNA is TGTGCCTGGGGGACGACAGGGAGTTCTGGCTACACCTTC.